The 29 T cell receptor beta chains reported below all come from one sample, sequenced in a study of shared clonotypes between healthy human individuals. Method: immunoSEQ multiplex PCR; TCRdb's copy keeps in-frame clones and lacks some. The sample includes 190,000 or so clones, roughly 93% of them seen just once. Sequenced input: naive CD4+ T cells sorted from blood. The subset denotes: CD45RA+ positively selected. These receptors all stem from a woman in her twenties or thirties in good health.

The genes are TRBV19 and TRBJ1-5; D not certain. Deletions cut 10 bases from V and 0 bases from J, with 16 bases between. Germline V gene lookup returns CDR1 LNHDA and CDR2 SQIVND (reference sequence). The CDR3 has 15 residues. The DNA for the CDR3 is TGTGCCACCTCCTTGCCCGGGATTAGCAATCAGCCCCAGCATTTT. Translating it yields CATSLPGISNQPQHF.

V and J are TRBV18 and TRBJ1-3; TRBD1 is a possible D gene (6 bases). Germline V gene lookup returns CDR1 KGHSH and CDR2 LQKENI. The CDR3 covers 16 residues. V lost 3 bases to trimming and J lost 8 bases, with 20 bases between them. This chain's CDR3 is CASSPLSGRGLDTIYF. Here the CDR3 DNA reads TGTGCCAGCTCACCGCTCTCCGGCAGGGGTTTGGACACCATATATTTT.

In its sample, this clone was seen a few times. CDR3 sequence: CASSATTGGNTIYF. In DNA form, the CDR3 reads TGTGCCAGCAGTGCGACGACAGGGGGAAACACCATATATTTT. The chain links TRBV2 to TRBJ1-3; 7 bases map to TRBD1. J gave up 4 bases and V 4 bases, and 4 bases lay outside the gene matches. Germline V gene data show CDR1 as SNHLY and CDR2 as FYNNEI. The CDR3 is 14 residues long.

The rearrangement links TRBV9 to TRBJ2-1; D gene ambiguous. The CDR3 totals 13 residues. Trimming shortened V by 1 base and J by 6 bases, and 8 bases separated the two germline ends. Germline CDR1 and CDR2: SGDLS and YYNGEE. The CDR3 spells CASSVPWANEQFF. DNA for the CDR3: TGTGCCAGCAGCGTACCTTGGGCCAATGAGCAGTTCTTC.

The table lists this clone with a few counts. V usage is TRBV13 and J usage is TRBJ2-7; D uncertain. Trimming shortened V by 3 bases and J by 5 bases, and 11 bases separated the two germline ends. This CDR3 comprises 13 residues. Per germline, CDR1 PRHDT and CDR2 FYEKMQ (reference sequence). For the CDR3, the DNA is TGTGCCAGCAGCTTCCGACTTGGCCACGAGCAGTACTTC. The encoded protein is CASSFRLGHEQYF.

This sequence joins TRBV5-1 and TRBJ2-7; TRBD1 matches 9 bases. The CDR3 spans 15 residues. CDR1 is SGHRS, CDR2 YFSETQ, per germline. V dropped 3 bases and J dropped 0; count of bases not matched to a gene: 4. The CDR3 bases are TGCGCCAGCAGCTCTCGACAGGGGGGCTCCTACGAGCAGTACTTC. Residues: CASSSRQGGSYEQYF.

The chain links TRBV2 to TRBJ2-7; 8 nucleotides match TRBD1. J was trimmed by 6 bases and V by 4 bases; bases with no gene match: 5. The germline CDR1 and CDR2 sequences are SNHLY and FYNNEI. This CDR3 is built from 13 residues. CDR3 residues: CASSGQGAREQYF. The CDR3, as DNA: TGTGCCAGCAGTGGGCAGGGGGCACGCGAGCAGTACTTC.

This sequence joins TRBV5-1 and TRBJ1-1; maybe TRBD1 (5 bases). The CDR3 extends over 12 amino acids. The germline gives CDR1 SGHRS, CDR2 YFSETQ. Trimming stripped 0 bases from V and 10 bases from J, with 10 bases between. CDR3 sequence: CASSLAGWGAFF. In DNA, the CDR3 is TGCGCCAGCAGCTTGGCAGGGTGGGGAGCTTTCTTT. The full variable domain, completed using reference TRBV5-1 and TRBJ1-1, is KAGVTQTPRYLIKTRGQQVTLSCSPISGHRSVSWYQQTPGQGLQFLFEYFSETQRNKGNFPGRFSGRQFSNSRSEMNVSTLELGDSALYLCASSLAGWGAFFGQGTRLTVV.

This chain connects TRBV19 to TRBJ2-7, with 12 bases matching TRBD2. The germline V gene has CDR1 LNHDA and CDR2 SQIVND (reference sequence). This CDR3 region has 15 residues. After removal of 4 bases from V and 7 bases from J, the junction contained 8 bases not matched to a gene. Here the CDR3 reads CASSKRGTSGREQYF. The DNA of the CDR3 is TGTGCCAGTAGTAAACGAGGGACTAGCGGGCGAGAGCAGTACTTC.

This clone showed up just once. The CDR3 nucleotides are TGTGCCAGCAGTACCACCGGACTAGCGGGAGGGATATCCTACGAGCAGTACTTC. It is translated as CASSTTGLAGGISYEQYF. V is TRBV27 and J is TRBJ2-5; 15 bases agree with TRBD2. The end of the DNA is better explained by TRBJ2-7, so the J call may be wrong. The CDR3 runs to 18 residues. Germline values: CDR1 MNHEY, CDR2 SMNVEV (reference sequence).

The chain combines TRBV21-1 with TRBJ1-1. TRBV21-1 is assigned pseudogene status. The CDR3 runs 15 residues. The CDR3 DNA reads as TGTGCCAGCAGCGTAGCTACACAAATTCGCACTGAAGCTTTCTTT. Encoded protein: CASSVATQIRTEAFF.

The chain combines TRBV6-5 with TRBJ1-1, with 9 bases aligning to TRBD1. V dropped 6 bases and J dropped 7; count of bases not matched to a gene: 12. CDR3 length: 15 amino acids. Germline V CDR1 and CDR2: MNHEY, SVGAGI. CDR3 DNA sequence: TGTGCCAGCAGAACATCGGGACAGGGTATTAATGAAGCTTTCTTT. It codes for CASRTSGQGINEAFF.

This chain joins TRBV28 and TRBJ1-5; the match to TRBD1 covers 9 bases. This CDR3 contains 16 residues. CDR1 and CDR2 (germline): MDHEN, SYDVKM. V was pared by 5 bases and J by 3 bases, with 8 bases of the junction left unmatched. The CDR3: CASSSPGQGYNQPQHF. DNA for the CDR3: TGTGCCAGCAGTAGCCCGGGACAGGGATACAATCAGCCCCAGCATTTT.

The rearrangement uses TRBV7-2 and TRBJ1-5; D ambiguous. V gave up 5 bases and J gave up 9 bases, with 23 bases separating them. CDR1 is SGHTA, CDR2 FQGNSA, per germline. The length of the CDR3 is 16 residues. The CDR3 sequence is CASSPNPGSKVGPQHF. The DNA of the CDR3 is TGTGCCAGCAGCCCCAATCCGGGCTCCAAAGTGGGGCCCCAGCATTTT.

J is TRBJ1-2 and V is TRBV20-1; D is undetermined. In germline, CDR1 is DFQATT, CDR2 SNEGSKA (reference sequence). The CDR3 length is 10 residues. Trimming removed 6 bases at V and 3 bases at J, with 5 bases between. CDR3 sequence: CSALHYGYTF. The CDR3 DNA reads TGCAGTGCCCTCCACTATGGCTACACCTTC.

J is TRBJ1-2 and V is TRBV30; no clear D gene. CDR1 and CDR2 from the germline V gene are GTSNPN and SVGIG (reference sequence). Between the trimmed V and J ends, which lost 5 bases and 7 bases, there was a span of 17 bases. The CDR3 spans 13 residues. The CDR3, as DNA: TGTGCCTGGTCTACAGCTCCCCGAGGTGGCTACACCTTC. Translation: CAWSTAPRGGYTF.

J is TRBJ2-3 and V is TRBV18, with D perhaps matching TRBD1 (6 bases). V was clipped by 2 bases and J by 1 base, with 10 bases between them. This CDR3 is built from 15 residues. Germline loops: CDR1 KGHSH, CDR2 LQKENI. Here the CDR3 reads CASSPRQAGTDTQYF. Here the CDR3 DNA reads TGTGCCAGCTCACCAAGACAGGCGGGCACAGATACGCAGTATTTT.

The rearrangement uses TRBV27 and TRBJ2-7, with TRBD2 matching over 12 bases. This CDR3 is built from 17 residues. V trimming: 2 bases; J trimming: 5 bases; junction bases outside the gene matches: 10. Germline CDR1 MNHEY, CDR2 SMNVEV (reference sequence). The CDR3 region has the DNA TGTGCCAGCAGTTTAACAGCTAGCGGGAGGGCTTTGAACGAGCAGTACTTC. It translates to CASSLTASGRALNEQYF.

This chain uses TRBV15 with TRBJ2-7, with 9 nucleotides matching TRBD2. Germline-derived CDR1 and CDR2 are LNHNV and YYDKDF (reference sequence). CDR3 length: 17 residues. After removal of 4 bases from V and 7 bases from J, the junction contained 17 bases not matched to a gene. The CDR3 bases are TGTGCCACCAGCACAGGTGAGAGCGGGAGGAATGGTAGGGAGCAGTACTTC. Its protein is CATSTGESGRNGREQYF.

The chain links TRBV5-1 to TRBJ2-7; 7 bases fit TRBD1. The length of the CDR3 is 12 residues. The V and J ends lost 4 bases and 7 bases, in that order; junction bases with no gene match: 5. The germline gives CDR1 SGHRS, CDR2 YFSETQ. CDR3 protein: CASSLDRVEQYF. CDR3 coding DNA: TGCGCCAGCAGCCTCGACAGGGTTGAGCAGTACTTC.

The V call is TRBV4-1, the J call TRBJ1-2; D gene unclear. CDR3 length equals 18 residues. Deletions cut 1 base from V and 5 bases from J, with 23 bases between. Germline values: CDR1 MGHRA, CDR2 YSYEKL. The CDR3 nucleotides are TGCGCCAGCAGCCAAGGGCGGCAAGTGCTAGGCGTACGGTATGGCTACACCTTC. This encodes CASSQGRQVLGVRYGYTF.

The genes are TRBV28 and TRBJ2-5; D gene ambiguous. CDR1 is MDHEN, CDR2 SYDVKM, per germline. The V gene lost 1 base and the J gene lost 11 bases, with 11 bases spanning the gap. The CDR3 covers 12 residues. CDR3 in DNA: TGTGCCAGCAGTTTATCCATAGGAGAGCAGTACTTC. Amino acids: CASSLSIGEQYF.

The gene calls are TRBV2 and TRBJ1-5; D possibly corresponds to TRBD1 (5 bases). CDR1 and CDR2 (germline): SNHLY, FYNNEI. This CDR3 has 14 residues. Trimming took 1 base from V and 9 from J, leaving 13 bases between them. The CDR3 coding sequence is TGTGCCAGCAGTGAAGGTGGGAACAGGCGGCCCCAGCATTTT. This encodes CASSEGGNRRPQHF.

The rearrangement uses TRBV19 and TRBJ2-1, with TRBD1 as a possible D gene (6 bases). The CDR3 consists of 15 residues. V shed 10 bases and J shed 5 bases, with 21 bases lying between them. Germline lookup yields CDR1 LNHDA and CDR2 SQIVND (reference sequence). CDR3 residues: CATQPTGSPHNEQFF. The CDR3 bases are TGTGCCACCCAACCAACAGGGAGCCCCCACAATGAGCAGTTCTTC.

This clone was found once. V is TRBV18 and J is TRBJ2-7; D perhaps matches TRBD2 (5 bases). The CDR3 has 12 amino acids. Germline CDR1 KGHSH, CDR2 LQKENI. Trimming cost V 4 bases and J 7 bases, with 11 bases left between them. The CDR3 coding sequence is TGTGCCAGCTCACGACCCCCGGGGGAGCAGTACTTC. Translation gives CASSRPPGEQYF.

The count of this clone is one. This chain joins TRBV15 and TRBJ1-5; 9 bases agree with TRBD1. Per germline, CDR1 LNHNV and CDR2 YYDKDF (reference sequence). V shed 2 bases and J 6 bases; nucleotides not matched to a gene: 14. This CDR3 region has 18 residues. CDR3 sequence reads: CATSRPPGLQGASQPQHF. CDR3 DNA sequence: TGTGCCACCAGCAGACCCCCTGGTTTACAGGGGGCGAGTCAGCCCCAGCATTTT. The whole variable domain, remainder taken from reference TRBV15 and TRBJ1-5, is DAMVIQNPRYQVTQFGKPVTLSCSQTLNHNVMYWYQQKSSQAPKLLFHYYDKDFNNEADTPDNFQSRRPNTSFCFLDIRSPGLGDTAMYLCATSRPPGLQGASQPQHFGDGTRLSIL.

This chain uses TRBV11-2 with TRBJ2-7; no reliable D call. In germline, CDR1 is SGHAT, CDR2 FQNNGV. The CDR3 covers 15 residues. Trimming left V 5 bases short and J 9 bases short, with 23 bases between. In nucleotides, the CDR3 is TGTGCCAGCAGCCTCCCCCCCGCACCCGCCGAGGCGCAGTACTTC. Its translation: CASSLPPAPAEAQYF.

V and J are TRBV5-5 and TRBJ2-7; D unresolved. Germline CDR1 and CDR2: SGHKS and YYEKEE (reference sequence). Trimming shortened V by 2 bases and J by 4 bases, and 7 bases separated the two germline ends. The CDR3 extends over 12 amino acids. CDR3 bases: TGTGCCAGCAGCTTTACTCGGTACGAGCAGTACTTC. It yields the protein CASSFTRYEQYF.

This clone was counted a single time. This chain links TRBV2 with TRBJ1-5; 7 nucleotides agree with TRBD1. This CDR3 spans 17 amino acids. Per the germline V gene, CDR1 is SNHLY and CDR2 is FYNNEI. V was clipped by 4 bases and J by 0 bases; unmatched bases: 9. DNA for the CDR3: TGTGCCAGCAGTGTCAGGGGGAGGGGGCTTAGCAATCAGCCCCAGCATTTT. This gives the protein CASSVRGRGLSNQPQHF.